Following are 20 T cell receptor beta chains from one sample sequenced in a study of early T cells in non-severe SARS-CoV-2 infection. TCRdb analysed the 5' RACE reads with MiXCR anew, one entry per CDR3 protein. Of about 69,000 distinct CDR3 sequences detected, roughly a tenth appear once; the ten largest clones hold 5.9%. Sequences were obtained from whole blood. Receptor source: an adult who was a healthcare worker with PCR-confirmed SARS-CoV-2 infection or an uninfected control (not recorded which).

This chain uses TRBV7-2 with TRBJ2-3; 7 bases line up with TRBD1. Trimming at V came to 5 bases and at J to 0 bases, leaving 11 bases not matched to a gene. The germline gives CDR1 SGHTA, CDR2 FQGNSA. The CDR3 is 17 amino acids. The CDR3 bases are TGTGCCAGCAGCACCCGACAGGGATCAGCTAGCACAGATACGCAGTATTTT. This codes for CASSTRQGSASTDTQYF.

This clonotype was observed a handful of times. The chain combines TRBV29-1 with TRBJ1-1; the D gene is possibly TRBD1 (6 bases). Germline V gene data show CDR1 as SQVTM and CDR2 as ANQGSEA. Trimming left V 4 bases short and J 0 bases short, with 9 bases between. The CDR3 contains 13 residues. CDR3 region: CSVGTVMNTEAFF. DNA of the CDR3: TGCAGCGTTGGGACAGTCATGAACACTGAAGCTTTCTTT.

This clonotype has a count of ten or more. The chain is built from TRBV19 and TRBJ1-5, with D perhaps TRBD1 (6 bases). This CDR3 is built from 13 residues. Germline-derived CDR1 and CDR2 are LNHDA and SQIVND (reference sequence). V was pared by 6 bases and J by 8 bases, with 14 bases between. CDR3 nucleotide sequence: TGTGCCAGTAGACACGCGCAGGGGAAGCCCCAGCATTTT. Amino acid sequence: CASRHAQGKPQHF.

The chain uses TRBV11-2 and TRBJ2-1; D not resolved. CDR3 length: 12 residues. CDR1 SGHAT and CDR2 FQNNGV come from the germline V gene. The V end was cut by 4 bases, the J end by 11 bases, with 12 bases between. The CDR3 reads CASSSTHTKQFF. CDR3 bases: TGTGCCAGCAGCTCCACGCATACAAAGCAGTTCTTC.

Concerning this clonotype: This could be a read error, since a much larger clone is one nucleotide away. The V and J genes are TRBV20-1 and TRBJ1-1; D gene ambiguous. Germline CDR1 is DFQATT and CDR2 is SNEGSKA (reference sequence). The CDR3 is made up of 13 amino acids. CDR3 sequence (DNA): TGCAGTGCTAGTAGGCAGGTGAACGCTGAAGCTTTCTTT. This encodes CSASRQVNAEAFF.

This clonotype appeared many times. V gene TRBV7-2 combines with J gene TRBJ2-3; 13 bases match TRBD2. Germline loops: CDR1 SGHTA, CDR2 FQGNSA. CDR3 length equals 19 residues. V dropped 5 bases and J dropped 0; count of bases not matched to a gene: 11. The CDR3: CASSATTSGRVTSTDTQYF. The CDR3 region has the DNA TGTGCCAGCAGCGCAACTACTAGCGGGAGGGTGACTAGCACAGATACGCAGTATTTT.

This clonotype was seen many times. This chain joins TRBV7-3 and TRBJ2-1; 11 nucleotides line up with TRBD2. V was pared by 5 bases and J by 7 bases, with 10 bases of the junction left unmatched. Per germline, CDR1 SGHTA and CDR2 FQGTGA. This CDR3 spans 16 amino acids. CDR3 DNA: TGTGCCAGCAGCCCCGGAACTAGCGGGAGAGGGAATGAGCAGTTCTTC. This encodes CASSPGTSGRGNEQFF.

This clonotype has just a few counts. V gene TRBV6-1 combines with J gene TRBJ1-5; TRBD1 matches at 8 bases. This CDR3 spans 12 amino acids. Germline CDR1 is MNHNS and CDR2 is SASEGT. Germline trimming cut 10 bases from V and 7 bases from J; bases unmatched to any gene: 6. The CDR3 reads CATNRGDQPQHF. CDR3 DNA sequence: TGTGCCACAAACAGGGGGGACCAGCCCCAGCATTTT.

V gene TRBV29-1 combines with J gene TRBJ2-1, with 9 positions matching TRBD1. The CDR3 is 15 residues long. V was pared by 1 base and J by 6 bases, with 7 bases of the junction left unmatched. The germline V gene has CDR1 SQVTM and CDR2 ANQGSEA. The CDR3 sequence is CSVEGWGQGGNEQFF. The CDR3 DNA reads as TGCAGCGTTGAAGGGTGGGGACAGGGTGGCAATGAGCAGTTCTTC.

This clonotype was recorded at least ten times. The chain carries TRBV3-1 and TRBJ1-2; 10 bases align to TRBD1. The CDR3 is 17 residues long. In germline, CDR1 is LGHDT, CDR2 YNNKEL (reference sequence). V shed 4 bases, J shed 4 bases, and the junction held 12 bases outside the gene matches. Here the CDR3 DNA reads TGTGCCAGCAGCCCCGGGACAGGGGTGGTTCGATCCTATGGCTACACCTTC. Its protein is CASSPGTGVVRSYGYTF.

This clonotype is judged medium-sized. V usage is TRBV6-4 and J usage is TRBJ2-1, with D unclear. The V gene lost 6 bases and the J gene lost 2 bases, with 8 bases spanning the gap. The CDR3 runs to 13 residues. Germline loops: CDR1 MRHNA, CDR2 SNTAGT. In DNA, the CDR3 is TGTGCCAGCAGCCCCGGCGCCTACAATGAGCAGTTCTTC. Protein: CASSPGAYNEQFF.

This clonotype showed up many times. This chain connects TRBV2 to TRBJ1-1; perhaps TRBD1 as D (6 bases). Germline CDR1 is SNHLY and CDR2 is FYNNEI. The CDR3 has 14 residues. V dropped 6 bases and J dropped 7 bases, with 18 bases sitting between them. For the CDR3, the DNA is TGTGCCAGCAGCGGGGACACTCTGGCTTATGAAGCTTTCTTT. Translating gives CASSGDTLAYEAFF.

The chain uses TRBV7-9 and TRBJ1-4; D call uncertain. V lost 1 base, J lost 0 bases, and 9 bases lay in between. CDR1 and CDR2 from the germline V gene are SEHNR and FQNEAQ (reference sequence). The CDR3 has 16 residues. CDR3 region: CASSLEVPATNEKLFF. The CDR3 DNA follows: TGTGCCAGCAGCTTAGAGGTCCCAGCAACTAATGAAAAACTGTTTTTT.

This clonotype was counted at least ten times. This sequence joins TRBV27 and TRBJ1-1; perhaps TRBD1 as D (5 bases). V shed 2 bases and J shed 1 base, with 11 bases lying between them. The germline V gene encodes CDR1 MNHEY and CDR2 SMNVEV (reference sequence). The CDR3 is 15 residues long. CDR3 sequence (DNA): TGTGCCAGCAGTTTACGGGGCACGCCGAACACTGAAGCTTTCTTT. Translated, it gives CASSLRGTPNTEAFF.

The table lists this clonotype with many counts. This chain connects TRBV7-8 to TRBJ1-2, with 8 positions matching TRBD1. The CDR3 has 18 residues. V lost 3 bases, J lost 6 bases, and 18 bases stayed unmatched. Germline CDR1 reads SGHVS; CDR2 reads FQNEAQ. CDR3: CASSFFVSQGARGDGYTF. In nucleotides, the CDR3 is TGTGCCAGCAGCTTTTTTGTTTCCCAGGGGGCGAGAGGGGATGGCTACACCTTC.

This clonotype has just a few counts. The V and J genes are TRBV10-3 and TRBJ1-2; D gene ambiguous. CDR1 ENHRY and CDR2 SYGVKD come from the germline V gene. Trimming removed 5 bases from V and 4 bases from J, with 11 bases in between. This CDR3 is built from 13 residues. The CDR3 DNA is TGTGCCATCAGTCCCGACACCGGCTATGGCTACACCTTC. As protein: CAISPDTGYGYTF.

This clonotype came up many times. V and J are TRBV12-3 or TRBV12-4 and TRBJ2-3, with a weak D call TRBD2 (6 bases). V lost 3 bases, J lost 5 bases, and 12 bases lay in between. This CDR3 contains 14 residues. CDR3 DNA: TGTGCCAGCAGTTTCGGCGGGACCCAAGATACGCAGTATTTT. It encodes CASSFGGTQDTQYF.

This chain uses TRBV10-3 with TRBJ2-3; D could derive from TRBD1 or TRBD2 (5 bases each). The CDR3 runs to 14 residues. Germline V gives CDR1 ENHRY, CDR2 SYGVKD. V was clipped by 10 bases and J by 2 bases, with 16 bases between them. In nucleotides, the CDR3 is TGTGCCAGCCGGGACCCTTCTTACACAGATACGCAGTATTTT. Translation: CASRDPSYTDTQYF.

The rearrangement joins TRBV29-1 to TRBJ2-3, with TRBD2 as a possible D gene (5 bases). V dropped 5 bases and J dropped 1 base, with 16 bases sitting between them. This CDR3 is 15 amino acids long. CDR1 is SQVTM, CDR2 ANQGSEA, per germline. As DNA, the CDR3 is TGCAGCGTTCCCGACTACTCGTACCGCACAGATACGCAGTATTTT. Its protein product is CSVPDYSYRTDTQYF.

This clonotype was counted only a few times. The chain employs TRBV12-3 or TRBV12-4 and TRBJ2-1; D gene ambiguous. This CDR3 has 14 amino acids. Trimming took 2 bases from V and 3 from J, leaving 8 bases between them. The CDR3 spells CASSLNQVYNEQFF. CDR3 bases: TGTGCCAGCAGTTTAAATCAGGTCTACAATGAGCAGTTCTTC.